The 5 T cell receptor beta chains below come from one sample, sequenced in a study of cytomegalovirus exposure and HLA in healthy donors (dated by TCRdb to 2017 to 2019). The protocol used for the library was the immunoSEQ multiplex PCR assay. A mixture of 60 forward primers for TCR Vbeta segments and 13 reverse primers for TCR Jbeta segments was used in the multiplex PCR. Imported from immuneACCESS, the table was reduced by TCRdb to in-frame sequences with V and J called. These copies leave out some clones; in studies compared against another copy, an unresolved V gene accounts for under half, and the cause of the remainder is not known. Present in this sample are around 99,000 clones, over 65% of which were seen just once. The ten largest clonotypes hold 13% to 15% of the sample. Sequencing input: PBMCs. The receptors originated from a woman in her 40s in good health and CMV-seropositive.

This rearrangement joins TRBV5-4 to TRBJ1-1; perhaps TRBD1 as D (5 bases). V lost 4 bases to trimming and J lost 0 bases, with 13 bases between them. The CDR3 sequence is 15 residues long. Germline V lookup: CDR1 SGHNT, CDR2 YYREEE (reference sequence). CDR3 amino acids: CASSPIDSMNTEAFF. CDR3 sequence (DNA): TGTGCCAGCAGCCCCATCGACAGCATGAACACTGAAGCTTTCTTT.

This sequence joins TRBV7-3 and TRBJ1-2; 9 nucleotides agree with TRBD1. With 5 bases clipped from V and 8 bases from J, the junction kept 9 bases outside the gene matches. CDR3 size: 14 residues. In germline, CDR1 is SGHTA, CDR2 FQGTGA. The CDR3 is CASSRGQGRGGYTF. The CDR3 DNA is TGTGCCAGCAGCCGCGGACAGGGGCGAGGAGGCTACACCTTC.

The gene calls are TRBV6-1 and TRBJ1-5; a possible D gene is TRBD1 (5 bases). CDR3 size: 14 residues. V was shortened by 6 bases and J by 0 bases, with 9 bases between the two germline ends. In germline, CDR1 is MNHNS, CDR2 SASEGT. CDR3 sequence: CASRFDSSNQPQHF. The CDR3 DNA is TGTGCCAGCAGATTTGACAGTAGCAATCAGCCCCAGCATTTT.

This chain's CDR3 is CASSLLLDTQYF. Here the CDR3 DNA reads TGTGCCAGCAGCTTGCTTTTAGATACGCAGTATTTT. The chain couples TRBV5-4 to TRBJ2-3; D is ambiguous. Trimming took 1 base from V and 5 from J, leaving 5 bases between them. In germline, CDR1 is SGHNT, CDR2 YYREEE (reference sequence). This CDR3 region has 12 residues.

The chain has TRBV5-4 and TRBJ1-2; a possible D gene is TRBD1 (6 bases). In germline, CDR1 is SGHNT, CDR2 YYREEE (reference sequence). Trimming shortened V by 3 bases and J by 3 bases, and 18 bases separated the two germline ends. The CDR3 is made up of 16 amino acids. CDR3 coding DNA: TGTGCCAGCAGCTCTTCTCGGGGGGCGGTGGACTATGGCTACACCTTC. Translated: CASSSSRGAVDYGYTF.